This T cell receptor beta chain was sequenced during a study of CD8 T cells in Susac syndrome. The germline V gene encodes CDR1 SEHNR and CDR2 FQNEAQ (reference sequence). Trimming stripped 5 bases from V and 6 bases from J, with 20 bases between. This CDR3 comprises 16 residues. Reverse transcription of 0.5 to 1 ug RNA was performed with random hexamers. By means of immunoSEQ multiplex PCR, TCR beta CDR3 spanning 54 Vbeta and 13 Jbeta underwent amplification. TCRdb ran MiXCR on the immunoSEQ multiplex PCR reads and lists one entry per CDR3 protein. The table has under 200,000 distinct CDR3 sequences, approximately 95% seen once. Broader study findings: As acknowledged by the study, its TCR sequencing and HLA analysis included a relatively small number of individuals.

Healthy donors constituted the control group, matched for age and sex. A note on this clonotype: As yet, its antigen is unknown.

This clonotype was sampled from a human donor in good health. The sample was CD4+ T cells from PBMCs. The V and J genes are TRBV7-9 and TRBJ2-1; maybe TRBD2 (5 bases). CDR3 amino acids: CASSPLSGSPINEQFF. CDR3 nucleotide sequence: TGTGCCAGCAGCCCACTCTCGGGGTCCCCTATCAATGAGCAGTTCTTC.